The 32 T cell receptor beta chains listed next were all sequenced from one sample in a study of T cell responses to AZD1222 COVID-19 vaccine. Some clones are missing from TCRdb's copy, which holds only in-frame ones; the method was immunoSEQ multiplex PCR. The sample holds 150,000 to 200,000 clones, 80% to 95% seen once. The source material was peripheral blood, sampled 28 days after the second AZD1222 dose. The receptors stem from an adult who received the AZD1222 COVID-19 vaccine.

The V gene is TRBV5-1, the J gene TRBJ2-5; TRBD1 matches at 7 bases. Germline assignment: CDR1 SGHRS and CDR2 YFSETQ. Trimming at V came to 5 bases and at J to 2 bases, leaving 6 bases not matched to a gene. CDR3 length equals 14 residues. CDR3 residues: CASSQARGQETQYF. CDR3 DNA: TGCGCCAGCAGTCAGGCCAGGGGGCAAGAGACCCAGTACTTC.

J is TRBJ2-5 and V is TRBV14; 8 bases match TRBD1. Germline CDR1 SGHDN, CDR2 FVKESK. V lost 4 bases, J lost 4 bases, and 8 bases stayed unmatched. This CDR3 contains 15 residues. CDR3 bases: TGTGCCAGCAGCCTTAGGACAGGGTGGGGAGAGACCCAGTACTTC. It codes for CASSLRTGWGETQYF. Filled out from reference TRBV14 and TRBJ2-5, the complete variable domain reads EAGVTQFPSHSVIEKGQTVTLRCDPISGHDNLYWYRRVMGKEIKFLLHFVKESKQDESGMPNNRFLAERTGGTYSTLKVQPAELEDSGVYFCASSLRTGWGETQYFGPGTRLLVL.

This chain uses TRBV5-1 with TRBJ2-1; 11 bases agree with TRBD2. CDR3 length: 19 amino acids. Germline V lookup: CDR1 SGHRS, CDR2 YFSETQ. Trimming cost V 3 bases and J 1 base; bases outside gene matches: 12. In nucleotides, the CDR3 is TGCGCCAGCAGCTCGACCTCACTAGCGGGAGTTGGTTCCTACAATGAGCAGTTCTTC. Amino acids: CASSSTSLAGVGSYNEQFF.

This clone was counted a single time. V and J are TRBV5-6 and TRBJ2-7; 7 bases are a match to TRBD1. CDR3 size: 15 residues. Losses at the gene ends were 1 base for V and 2 bases for J; bases not matched to a gene: 6. Germline CDR1 SGHDT, CDR2 YYEEEE. The chain's CDR3 is CASSLTGQRAYEQYF. The CDR3 DNA follows: TGTGCCAGCAGCTTGACGGGACAGCGAGCCTACGAGCAGTACTTC. The entire variable domain, with the rest obtained from reference TRBV5-6 and TRBJ2-7, is as follows: DAGVTQSPTHLIKTRGQQVTLRCSPKSGHDTVSWYQQALGQGPQFIFQYYEEEERQRGNFPDRFSGHQFPNYSSELNVNALLLGDSALYLCASSLTGQRAYEQYFGPGTRLTVT.

This clone was recorded a few times. The chain employs TRBV6-6 and TRBJ1-2; D unclear. The CDR3 contains 12 residues. V lost 1 base and J 5 bases, leaving 5 bases between the germline ends. Germline-derived CDR1 and CDR2 are MNHNY and SVGAGI (reference sequence). CDR3 sequence reads: CASSYLEYGYTF. CDR3 coding DNA: TGTGCCAGCAGTTACTTAGAGTATGGCTACACCTTC.

The chain joins TRBV19 to TRBJ1-2; 11 nucleotides agree with TRBD1. V shed 4 bases and J 1 base; nucleotides not matched to a gene: 8. Germline assignment: CDR1 LNHDA and CDR2 SQIVND (reference sequence). The CDR3 consists of 17 residues. Here the CDR3 DNA reads TGTGCCAGTAGTAAAACGGACAGGGGGCGTCTTAACTATGGCTACACCTTC. Protein product: CASSKTDRGRLNYGYTF. The full variable domain, completed using reference TRBV19 and TRBJ1-2, is DGGITQSPKYLFRKEGQNVTLSCEQNLNHDAMYWYRQDPGQGLRLIYYSQIVNDFQKGDIAEGYSVSREKKESFPLTVTSAQKNPTAFYLCASSKTDRGRLNYGYTFGSGTRLTVV.

Only one count was recorded for this clone. The chain joins TRBV18 to TRBJ1-4, with TRBD1 matching over 12 bases. The CDR3 is made up of 16 amino acids. V was pared by 6 bases and J by 8 bases, with 10 bases of the junction left unmatched. CDR1 and CDR2 from the germline V gene are KGHSH and LQKENI. The CDR3 DNA is TGTGCCAGCTCGAATCCGGGACAGGGGGCCTACGAAAAACTGTTTTTT. Translation gives CASSNPGQGAYEKLFF.

The genes are TRBV6-5 and TRBJ1-2; a weak D match, TRBD1 (6 bases). The germline V gene has CDR1 MNHEY and CDR2 SVGAGI. Trimming stripped 6 bases from V and 4 bases from J, with 12 bases between. The CDR3 totals 13 residues. CDR3 nucleotides: TGTGCCAGCAGCGACGCGGGGGCCTATGGCTACACCTTC. Amino acids: CASSDAGAYGYTF.

There are a few counts of this clone. This chain connects TRBV24-1 to TRBJ2-1; TRBD2 aligns across 9 bases. This CDR3 has 17 amino acids. Trimming cost V 2 bases and J 0 bases; bases outside gene matches: 4. Germline V CDR1 and CDR2: KGHDR, SFDVKD. This CDR3 reads CATSDSVAGVSYNEQFF. The CDR3 DNA reads TGTGCCACCAGTGATTCTGTAGCGGGGGTCTCCTACAATGAGCAGTTCTTC.

In this sample, this clone turned up a few times. CDR3 in amino acids: CASSLYGQGAQEQYF. DNA for the CDR3: TGTGCCAGCAGCTTATATGGACAGGGGGCCCAGGAGCAGTACTTC. This sequence joins TRBV11-2 and TRBJ2-7; TRBD1 agrees at 11 bases. Looked up from germline, CDR1 is SGHAT and CDR2 is FQNNGV. The trim removed 2 bases at V and 7 bases at J, leaving 7 bases unmatched. The CDR3 spans 15 residues.

CDR3 in DNA: TGTGCCAGCTCTAGTCATCCGGGAGCTAATGAAAAACTGTTTTTT. Its translation: CASSSHPGANEKLFF. The rearrangement joins TRBV18 to TRBJ1-4, with unresolved D. The CDR3 has 15 residues. The V gene's germline CDR1 is KGHSH and CDR2 LQKENI. V was shortened by 6 bases and J by 3 bases, with 14 bases between the two germline ends.

The chain employs TRBV6-2 or TRBV6-3 and TRBJ1-1; D call uncertain. From germline, CDR1 is MNHEY and CDR2 SVGEGT. Trimming shortened V by 5 bases and J by 6 bases, and 13 bases separated the two germline ends. The CDR3 has 13 amino acids. The CDR3 DNA is TGTGCCAGCAGTACCGGTGGAGTGGCTGAAGCTTTCTTT. Amino acids: CASSTGGVAEAFF.

The chain recombines TRBV30 with TRBJ2-1; 14 bases align to TRBD2. This CDR3 spans 14 amino acids. With V trimmed by 8 bases and J by 9 bases, 9 bases remained unmatched. Germline V gives CDR1 GTSNPN, CDR2 SVGIG (reference sequence). The CDR3 region has the DNA TGTGCCGGTGAGACTAGCGGGAGGGTTGGTGAGCAGTTCTTC. Translated: CAGETSGRVGEQFF.

This clone was seen a handful of times. The CDR3 is CASSSHGTYMNTEAFF. The CDR3 DNA reads as TGTGCCAGCAGCTCCCATGGGACCTATATGAACACTGAAGCTTTCTTT. The genes are TRBV11-2 and TRBJ1-1; TRBD1 might be the D (5 bases). Per germline, CDR1 SGHAT and CDR2 FQNNGV. With 4 bases removed from V and 0 bases from J, the gap between germline ends came to 15 bases. The CDR3 contains 16 residues.

The chain couples TRBV11-3 to TRBJ2-5; D gene uncertain. The CDR3 covers 12 residues. Germline CDR1 and CDR2: SGHNT and YENEEA. The V and J ends lost 0 bases and 5 bases respectively, with 4 bases between them. The CDR3 DNA reads as TGTGCCAGCAGCTTAGATGGGGAGACCCAGTACTTC. Protein: CASSLDGETQYF. The full variable domain, with the rest looked up from reference TRBV11-3 and TRBJ2-5, is EAGVVQSPRYKIIEKKQPVAFWCNPISGHNTLYWYLQNLGQGPELLIRYENEEAVDDSQLPKDRFSAERLKGVDSTLKIQPAELGDSAVYLCASSLDGETQYFGPGTRLLVL.

This clone occurred a few times. This chain links TRBV7-9 with TRBJ1-1, with no clear D. The CDR3 runs 11 residues. Germline V lookup: CDR1 SEHNR, CDR2 FQNEAQ (reference sequence). The germline V and J ends were trimmed by 5 bases and 4 bases, with 5 bases remaining between them. CDR3 DNA: TGTGCCAGCAGCCCGGGCACTGAAGCTTTCTTT. It yields the protein CASSPGTEAFF.

This clone appeared a few times. The chain recombines TRBV7-8 with TRBJ2-6; 13 bases map to TRBD2. Trimming cost V 4 bases and J 2 bases; bases outside gene matches: 14. The germline V gene has CDR1 SGHVS and CDR2 FQNEAQ. CDR3 length: 21 residues. This CDR3 is CASSSRGGTSGKGAGANVLTF. The CDR3 region has the DNA TGTGCCAGCAGCTCGAGGGGTGGGACTAGCGGGAAAGGAGCTGGGGCCAACGTCCTGACTTTC.

In nucleotides, the CDR3 is TGTGCCACCAGCAGAGATGTGGGACCGGCCCTCTCTGGAAACACCATATATTTT. This sequence encodes CATSRDVGPALSGNTIYF. The V call is TRBV15, the J call TRBJ1-3; tentative D call: TRBD1 (5 bases). V lost 0 bases to trimming and J lost 0 bases, with 15 bases between them. The CDR3 totals 18 residues. Germline CDR1 and CDR2: LNHNV and YYDKDF (reference sequence). Drawing the rest from reference TRBV15 and TRBJ1-3, the complete variable domain is DAMVIQNPRYQVTQFGKPVTLSCSQTLNHNVMYWYQQKSSQAPKLLFHYYDKDFNNEADTPDNFQSRRPNTSFCFLDIRSPGLGDTAMYLCATSRDVGPALSGNTIYFGEGSWLTVV.

The V gene is TRBV7-9, the J gene TRBJ1-2; 9 nucleotides agree with TRBD1. Trimming took 6 bases from V and 1 from J; bases not matched to a gene: 6. The CDR3 has 15 residues. Germline CDR1 SEHNR, CDR2 FQNEAQ (reference sequence). In DNA form, the CDR3 reads TGTGCCAGCAGACCCGGGACAGGGAGTAACTATGGCTACACCTTC. As protein: CASRPGTGSNYGYTF.

A few counts support this clone. V gene TRBV4-3 combines with J gene TRBJ2-2; TRBD2 matches 12 bases. The CDR3 extends over 18 amino acids. Looked up from germline, CDR1 is LGHNA and CDR2 is YSLEER. The junction had 9 bases not matched to a gene; V was cut back by 4 bases and J by 3 bases. The CDR3: CASSPGLAGGPDTGELFF. The DNA for the CDR3 is TGCGCCAGCAGCCCCGGGCTAGCGGGGGGGCCGGACACCGGGGAGCTGTTTTTT.

This sequence joins TRBV10-3 and TRBJ1-2; D not resolved. This CDR3 region has 14 residues. Germline values: CDR1 ENHRY, CDR2 SYGVKD. V was cut by 1 base and J by 7 bases, with 13 bases left in between. The CDR3 reads CAISELGLSGGYTF. DNA for the CDR3: TGTGCCATCAGTGAGTTGGGCCTCTCGGGTGGCTACACCTTC.

The chain uses TRBV9 and TRBJ2-5; 7 nucleotides align to TRBD1. This CDR3 contains 16 residues. Per germline, CDR1 SGDLS and CDR2 YYNGEE. V was pared by 4 bases and J by 1 base, with 10 bases of the junction left unmatched. CDR3 amino acids: CASSRSRDSLQETQYF. Here the CDR3 DNA reads TGTGCCAGCAGCCGATCCCGGGACAGCCTCCAAGAGACCCAGTACTTC.

The V gene is TRBV2, the J gene TRBJ2-2, with 15 nucleotides matching TRBD2. After removal of 6 bases from V and 5 bases from J, the junction contained 7 bases not matched to a gene. The germline V gene has CDR1 SNHLY and CDR2 FYNNEI. CDR3 size: 17 residues. CDR3 in amino acids: CASRTGLAGGRTGELFF. The CDR3 coding sequence is TGTGCCAGCAGGACCGGACTAGCGGGAGGGCGGACCGGGGAGCTGTTTTTT.

The chain carries TRBV4-1 and TRBJ1-6, with D unclear. Germline CDR1 is MGHRA and CDR2 is YSYEKL. The V end was cut by 0 bases, the J end by 7 bases, with 19 bases between. The length of the CDR3 is 18 residues. In nucleotides, the CDR3 is TGCGCCAGCAGCCAAGATCCCACCCGGATTGTCCCCAATTCACCCCTCCACTTT. This gives the protein CASSQDPTRIVPNSPLHF.

The gene calls are TRBV6-1 and TRBJ1-1; no clear D. Germline-derived CDR1 and CDR2 are MNHNS and SASEGT. The CDR3 has 13 residues. Trimming left V 3 bases short and J 3 bases short, with 8 bases between. The CDR3 sequence: CASSDTYDTEAFF. CDR3 DNA: TGTGCCAGCAGTGATACATACGACACTGAAGCTTTCTTT.

The chain recombines TRBV7-8 with TRBJ1-2; TRBD1 aligns across 8 bases. V lost 5 bases to trimming and J lost 0 bases; unmatched junction nucleotides: 11. CDR3 length: 17 residues. CDR1 is SGHVS, CDR2 FQNEAQ, per germline. The DNA for the CDR3 is TGTGCCAGCAGCCGACGACAGGGGATTTTAGCTAACTATGGCTACACCTTC. This codes for CASSRRQGILANYGYTF.

The count of this clone is one. V and J are TRBV18 and TRBJ1-4; 7 positions agree with TRBD1. This CDR3 spans 16 amino acids. Germline CDR1 KGHSH, CDR2 LQKENI. V shed 3 bases and J 5 bases; nucleotides not matched to a gene: 9. For the CDR3, the DNA is TGTGCCAGCTCACCCGTAACAGGGGTCGGAAATGAAAAACTGTTTTTT. It yields the protein CASSPVTGVGNEKLFF.

This chain joins TRBV7-9 and TRBJ1-1; weak D call: TRBD1 (6 bases). Trimming shortened V by 5 bases and J by 12 bases, and 16 bases separated the two germline ends. The CDR3 has 12 amino acids. Germline values: CDR1 SEHNR, CDR2 FQNEAQ (reference sequence). CDR3 sequence (DNA): TGTGCCAGCAGCCTCTCTAGGGGGGGCCCTTTCTTT. Amino acid sequence: CASSLSRGGPFF.

This chain joins TRBV7-3 and TRBJ1-1, with 9 bases matching TRBD1. The CDR3 is 14 amino acids. With 6 bases clipped from V and 4 bases from J, the junction kept 6 bases outside the gene matches. Germline V CDR1 and CDR2: SGHTA, FQGTGA. The chain's CDR3 is CASRETGGTTEAFF. CDR3 coding DNA: TGTGCCAGCAGGGAGACAGGGGGAACCACTGAAGCTTTCTTT.

The J gene is TRBJ1-1, the V gene TRBV6-2 or TRBV6-3; D possibly corresponds to TRBD1 (6 bases). The length of the CDR3 is 14 residues. Looked up from germline, CDR1 is MNHEY and CDR2 is SVGEGT. V lost 2 bases to trimming and J lost 1 base, with 8 bases between them. CDR3 sequence reads: CASSYRGWNTEAFF. The CDR3 coding sequence is TGTGCCAGCAGTTACAGGGGGTGGAACACTGAAGCTTTCTTT.

The J gene is TRBJ2-7, the V gene TRBV11-1; possibly TRBD1 for D (5 bases). The CDR3 length is 15 residues. V shed 5 bases and J shed 2 bases, with 16 bases lying between them. Germline V gene sequence: CDR1 SGHAT, CDR2 FQDESV (reference sequence). The CDR3 DNA follows: TGTGCCAGCAGCCGGGTGGGGCGAGGAGCCTACGAGCAGTACTTC. Its translation is CASSRVGRGAYEQYF.

The rearrangement links TRBV29-1 to TRBJ2-7, with D tentatively TRBD1 (6 bases). Trimming removed 5 bases from V and 2 bases from J, with 10 bases in between. The CDR3 consists of 12 residues. CDR1 is SQVTM, CDR2 ANQGSEA, per germline. The CDR3 here is CSVSDSPYEQYF. The CDR3 DNA follows: TGCAGCGTTTCGGACAGTCCCTACGAGCAGTACTTC.